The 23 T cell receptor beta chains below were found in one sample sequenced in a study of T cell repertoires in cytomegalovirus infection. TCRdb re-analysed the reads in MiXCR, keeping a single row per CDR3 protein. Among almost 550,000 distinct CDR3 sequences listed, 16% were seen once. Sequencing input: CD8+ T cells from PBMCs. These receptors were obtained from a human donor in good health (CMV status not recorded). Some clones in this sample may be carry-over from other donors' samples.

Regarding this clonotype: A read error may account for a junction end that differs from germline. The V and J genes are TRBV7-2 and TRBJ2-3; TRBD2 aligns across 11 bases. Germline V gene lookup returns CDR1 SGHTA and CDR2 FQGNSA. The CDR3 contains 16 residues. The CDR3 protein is CASSLGTSGATDTTYF. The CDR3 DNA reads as TGTGCAAGCAGCCTCGGGACTAGCGGAGCCACAGATACGACGTATTTT.

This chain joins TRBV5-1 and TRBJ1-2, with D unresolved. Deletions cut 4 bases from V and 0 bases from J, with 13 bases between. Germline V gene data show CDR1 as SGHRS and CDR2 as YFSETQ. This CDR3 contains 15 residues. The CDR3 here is CASSPDGEANYGYTF. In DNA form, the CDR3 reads TGCGCCAGCAGCCCGGACGGCGAGGCTAACTATGGCTACACCTTC.

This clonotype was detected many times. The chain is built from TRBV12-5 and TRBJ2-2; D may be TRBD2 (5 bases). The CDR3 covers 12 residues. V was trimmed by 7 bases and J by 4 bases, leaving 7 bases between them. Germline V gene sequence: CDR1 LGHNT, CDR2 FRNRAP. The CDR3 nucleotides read TGTGCTAGTGCGGAGGTCACCGGGGAGCTGTTTTTT. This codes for CASAEVTGELFF.

CDR3 loop: CASRGGGEKLFF. For the CDR3, the DNA is TGTGCCAGCAGGGGGGGGGGTGAAAAACTGTTTTTT. This chain connects TRBV6-4 to TRBJ1-4; tentatively, D is TRBD1 (5 bases). Germline lookup yields CDR1 MRHNA and CDR2 SNTAGT. The CDR3 is 12 amino acids. V lost 6 bases, J lost 7 bases, and 9 bases lay in between.

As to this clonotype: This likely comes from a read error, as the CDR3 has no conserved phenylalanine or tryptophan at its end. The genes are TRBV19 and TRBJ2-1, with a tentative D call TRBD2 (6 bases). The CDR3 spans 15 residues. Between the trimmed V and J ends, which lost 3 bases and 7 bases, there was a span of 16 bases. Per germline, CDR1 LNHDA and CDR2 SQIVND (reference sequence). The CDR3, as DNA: TGTGCCAGTAGTATGGATCGGGAGTGGGGGAATGAGCAGTTCTTA. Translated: CASSMDREWGNEQFL.

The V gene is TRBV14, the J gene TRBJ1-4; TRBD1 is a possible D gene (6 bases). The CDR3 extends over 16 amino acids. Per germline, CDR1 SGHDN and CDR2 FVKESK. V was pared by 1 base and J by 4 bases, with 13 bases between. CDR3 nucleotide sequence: TGTGCCAGCAGCCAAGCCTTACAGGGACTTAATGAAAAACTGTTTTTT. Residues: CASSQALQGLNEKLFF.

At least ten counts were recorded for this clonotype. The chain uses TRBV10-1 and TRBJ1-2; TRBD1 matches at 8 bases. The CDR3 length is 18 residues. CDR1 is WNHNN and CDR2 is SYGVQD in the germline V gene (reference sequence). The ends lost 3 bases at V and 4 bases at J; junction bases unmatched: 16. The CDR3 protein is CASSDLHEDRVLCYGYTF. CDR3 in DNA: TGCGCCAGCAGTGACCTGCACGAGGACAGGGTACTCTGCTATGGCTACACCTTC.

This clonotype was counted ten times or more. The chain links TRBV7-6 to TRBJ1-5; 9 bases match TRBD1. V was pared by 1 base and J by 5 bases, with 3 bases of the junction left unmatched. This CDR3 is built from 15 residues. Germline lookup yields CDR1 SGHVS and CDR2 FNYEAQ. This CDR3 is CASSLGDRGYQPQHF. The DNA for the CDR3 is TGTGCCAGCAGCTTAGGAGACAGGGGGTATCAGCCCCAGCATTTT.

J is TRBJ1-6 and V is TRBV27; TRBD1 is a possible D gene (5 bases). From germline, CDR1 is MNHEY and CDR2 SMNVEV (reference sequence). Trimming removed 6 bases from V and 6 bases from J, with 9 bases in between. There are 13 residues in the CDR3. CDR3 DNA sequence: TGTGCCAGCAGGGGTAGGGGTAATTCACCCCTCCACTTT. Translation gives CASRGRGNSPLHF.

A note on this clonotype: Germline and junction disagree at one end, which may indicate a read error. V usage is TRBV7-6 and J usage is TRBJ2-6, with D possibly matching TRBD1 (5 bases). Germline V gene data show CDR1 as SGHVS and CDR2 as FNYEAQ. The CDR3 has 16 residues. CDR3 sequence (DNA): TGTGCCAGCAGCGGGCCAGGGTCGGCTGGTGCCAACGTCCTGACTTTC. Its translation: CASSGPGSAGANVLTF.

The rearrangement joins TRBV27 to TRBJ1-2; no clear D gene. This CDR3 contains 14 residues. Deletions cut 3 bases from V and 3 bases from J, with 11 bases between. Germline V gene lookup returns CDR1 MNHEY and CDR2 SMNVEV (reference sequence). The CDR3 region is CASSFQAGDYGYTF. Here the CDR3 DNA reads TGTGCCAGCAGTTTTCAAGCAGGCGACTATGGCTACACCTTC.

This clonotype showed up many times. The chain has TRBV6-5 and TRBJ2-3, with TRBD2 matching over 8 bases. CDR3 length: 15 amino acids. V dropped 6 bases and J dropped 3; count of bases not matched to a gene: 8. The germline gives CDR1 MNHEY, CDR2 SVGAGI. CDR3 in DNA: TGTGCCAGCAGATCTAGCGGGTTCCTTACAGATACGCAGTATTTT. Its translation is CASRSSGFLTDTQYF.

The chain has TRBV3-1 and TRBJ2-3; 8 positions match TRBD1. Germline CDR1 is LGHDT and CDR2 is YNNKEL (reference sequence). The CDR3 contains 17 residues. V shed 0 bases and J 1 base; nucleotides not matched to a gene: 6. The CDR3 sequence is CASSQDLQGAGTDTQYF. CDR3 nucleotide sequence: TGTGCCAGCAGCCAAGATCTCCAGGGGGCGGGCACAGATACGCAGTATTTT.

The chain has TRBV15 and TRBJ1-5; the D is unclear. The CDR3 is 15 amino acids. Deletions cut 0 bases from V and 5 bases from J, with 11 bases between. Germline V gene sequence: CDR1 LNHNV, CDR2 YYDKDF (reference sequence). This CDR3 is CATSRDPNRDQPQHF. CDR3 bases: TGTGCCACCAGCAGAGACCCAAACCGAGATCAGCCCCAGCATTTT.

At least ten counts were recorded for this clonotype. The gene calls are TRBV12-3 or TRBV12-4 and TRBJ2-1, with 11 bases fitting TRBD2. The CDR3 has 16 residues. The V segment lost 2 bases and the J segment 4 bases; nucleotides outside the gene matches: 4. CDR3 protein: CASSLWGTSGYNEQFF. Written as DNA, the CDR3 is TGTGCCAGCAGTTTATGGGGGACTAGCGGTTACAATGAGCAGTTCTTC.

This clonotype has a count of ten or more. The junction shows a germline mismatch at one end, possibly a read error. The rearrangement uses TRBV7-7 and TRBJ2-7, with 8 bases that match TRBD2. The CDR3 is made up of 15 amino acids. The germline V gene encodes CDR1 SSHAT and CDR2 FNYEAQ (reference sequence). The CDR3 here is CASSPAGTRAYEQYF. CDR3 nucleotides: TGTGCTAGCAGCCCCGCCGGGACTAGAGCCTACGAGCAGTACTTC.

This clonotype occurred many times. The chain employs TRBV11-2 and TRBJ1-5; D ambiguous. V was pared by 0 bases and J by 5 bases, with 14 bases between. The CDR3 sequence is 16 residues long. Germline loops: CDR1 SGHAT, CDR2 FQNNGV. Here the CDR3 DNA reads TGTGCCAGCAGCTTAGATCCGACCCGGGGATATCAGCCCCAGCATTTT. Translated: CASSLDPTRGYQPQHF.

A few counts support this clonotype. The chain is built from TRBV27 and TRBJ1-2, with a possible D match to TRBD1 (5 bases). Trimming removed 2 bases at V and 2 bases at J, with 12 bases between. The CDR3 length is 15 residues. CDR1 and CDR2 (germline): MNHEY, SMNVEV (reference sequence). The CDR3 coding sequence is TGTGCCAGCAGTTTAGGACATTCCTCCAACTATGGCTACACCTTC. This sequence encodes CASSLGHSSNYGYTF.

CDR3 nucleotide sequence: TGTGCCAGCAGTTCTCTCGCAGACAGGGGGAAAAAAAATGAAAAACTGTTTTTT. Encoded protein: CASSSLADRGKKNEKLFF. The chain recombines TRBV27 with TRBJ1-4; 9 bases match TRBD1. Germline CDR1 MNHEY, CDR2 SMNVEV (reference sequence). V dropped 4 bases and J dropped 5; count of bases not matched to a gene: 14. The CDR3 loop spans 18 amino acids.

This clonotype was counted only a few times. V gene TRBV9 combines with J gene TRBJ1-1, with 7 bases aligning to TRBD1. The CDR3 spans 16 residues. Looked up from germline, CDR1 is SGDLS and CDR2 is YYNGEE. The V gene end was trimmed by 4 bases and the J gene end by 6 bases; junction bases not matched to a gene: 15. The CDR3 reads CASSPRIETGSPEAFF. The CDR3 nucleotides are TGTGCCAGCAGCCCCCGGATCGAGACAGGGTCCCCTGAAGCTTTCTTT.

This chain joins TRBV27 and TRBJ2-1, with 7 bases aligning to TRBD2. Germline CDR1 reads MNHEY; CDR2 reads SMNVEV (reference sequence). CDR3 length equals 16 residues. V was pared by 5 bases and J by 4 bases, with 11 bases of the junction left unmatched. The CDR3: CASSPRSGIIYNEQFF. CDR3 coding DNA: TGTGCCAGCAGTCCGCGGAGCGGGATAATTTACAATGAGCAGTTCTTC.

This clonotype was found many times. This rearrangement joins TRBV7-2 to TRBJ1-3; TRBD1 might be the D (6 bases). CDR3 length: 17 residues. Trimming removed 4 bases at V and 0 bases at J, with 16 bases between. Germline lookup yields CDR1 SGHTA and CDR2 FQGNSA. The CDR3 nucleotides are TGTGCCAGCAGCTCGTGGGACATTTTAAACTCTGGAAACACCATATATTTT. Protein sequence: CASSSWDILNSGNTIYF.

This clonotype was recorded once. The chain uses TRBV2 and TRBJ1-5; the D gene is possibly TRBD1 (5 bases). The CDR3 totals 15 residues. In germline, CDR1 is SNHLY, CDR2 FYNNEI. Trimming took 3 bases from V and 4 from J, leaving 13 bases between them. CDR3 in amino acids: CASSDQSGPNQPQHF. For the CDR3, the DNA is TGTGCCAGCAGTGATCAGTCAGGGCCAAATCAGCCCCAGCATTTT.